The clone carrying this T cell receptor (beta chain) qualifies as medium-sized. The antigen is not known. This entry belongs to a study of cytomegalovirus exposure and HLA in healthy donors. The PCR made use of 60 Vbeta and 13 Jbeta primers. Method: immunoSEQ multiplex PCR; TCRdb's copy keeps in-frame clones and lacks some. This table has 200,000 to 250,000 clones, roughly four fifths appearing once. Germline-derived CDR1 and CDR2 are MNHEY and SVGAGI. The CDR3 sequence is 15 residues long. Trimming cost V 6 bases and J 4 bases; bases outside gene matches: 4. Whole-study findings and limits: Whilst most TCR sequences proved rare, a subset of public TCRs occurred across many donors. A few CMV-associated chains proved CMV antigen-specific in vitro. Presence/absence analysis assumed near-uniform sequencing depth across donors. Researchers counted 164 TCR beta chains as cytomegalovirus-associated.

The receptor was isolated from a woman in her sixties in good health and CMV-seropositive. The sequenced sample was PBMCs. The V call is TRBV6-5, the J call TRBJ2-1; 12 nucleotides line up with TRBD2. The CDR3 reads CASSLTSGGYNEQFF. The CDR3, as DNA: TGTGCCAGCAGCCTGACTAGCGGGGGTTACAATGAGCAGTTCTTC.